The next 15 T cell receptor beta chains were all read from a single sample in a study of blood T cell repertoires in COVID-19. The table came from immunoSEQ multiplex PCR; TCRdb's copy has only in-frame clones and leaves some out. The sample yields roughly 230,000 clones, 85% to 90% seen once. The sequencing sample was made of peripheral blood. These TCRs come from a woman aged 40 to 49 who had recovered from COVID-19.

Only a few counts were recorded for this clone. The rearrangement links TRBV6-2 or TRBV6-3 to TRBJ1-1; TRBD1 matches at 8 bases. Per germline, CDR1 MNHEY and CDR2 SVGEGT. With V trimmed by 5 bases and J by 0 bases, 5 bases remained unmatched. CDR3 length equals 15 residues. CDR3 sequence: CASSVRGRVNTEAFF. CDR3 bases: TGTGCCAGCAGTGTCAGGGGGCGCGTGAACACTGAAGCTTTCTTT.

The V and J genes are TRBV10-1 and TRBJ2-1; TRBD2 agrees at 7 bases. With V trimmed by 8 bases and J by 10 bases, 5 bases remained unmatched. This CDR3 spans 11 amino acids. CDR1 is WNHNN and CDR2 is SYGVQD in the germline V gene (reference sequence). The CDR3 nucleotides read TGCGCCAGCGGTTCAGCGGGGGAGCAGTTCTTC. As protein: CASGSAGEQFF.

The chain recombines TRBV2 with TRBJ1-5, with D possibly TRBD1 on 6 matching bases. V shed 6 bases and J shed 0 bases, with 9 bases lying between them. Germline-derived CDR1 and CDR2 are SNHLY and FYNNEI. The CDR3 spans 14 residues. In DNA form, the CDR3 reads TGTGCCAGCAGAGGACAGTCTAGCAATCAGCCCCAGCATTTT. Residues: CASRGQSSNQPQHF. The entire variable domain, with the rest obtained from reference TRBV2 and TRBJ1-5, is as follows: EPEVTQTPSHQVTQMGQEVILRCVPISNHLYFYWYRQILGQKVEFLVSFYNNEISEKSEIFDDQFSVERPDGSNFTLKIRSTKLEDSAMYFCASRGQSSNQPQHFGDGTRLSIL.

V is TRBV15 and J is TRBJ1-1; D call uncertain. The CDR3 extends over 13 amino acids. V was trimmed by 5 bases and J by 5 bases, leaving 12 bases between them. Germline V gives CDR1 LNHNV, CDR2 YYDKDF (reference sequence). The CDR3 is CATSAEAETEAFF. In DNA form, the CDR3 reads TGTGCCACCAGCGCAGAGGCCGAGACTGAAGCTTTCTTT.

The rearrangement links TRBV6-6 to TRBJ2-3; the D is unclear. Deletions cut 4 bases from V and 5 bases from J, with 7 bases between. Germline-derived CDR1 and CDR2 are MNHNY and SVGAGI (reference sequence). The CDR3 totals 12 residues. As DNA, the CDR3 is TGTGCCAGCAGTTGGAGCGTAGATACGCAGTATTTT. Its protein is CASSWSVDTQYF.

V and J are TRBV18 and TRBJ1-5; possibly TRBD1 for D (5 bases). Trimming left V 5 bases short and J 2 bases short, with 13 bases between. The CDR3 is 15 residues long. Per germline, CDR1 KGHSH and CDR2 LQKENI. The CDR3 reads CASSFQGGGNQPQHF. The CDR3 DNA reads TGTGCCAGCTCATTCCAGGGTGGGGGCAATCAGCCCCAGCATTTT.

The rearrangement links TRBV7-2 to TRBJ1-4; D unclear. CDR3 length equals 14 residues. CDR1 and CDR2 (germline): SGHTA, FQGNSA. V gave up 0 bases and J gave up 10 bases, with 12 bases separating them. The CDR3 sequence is CASSLAEAGGKLFF. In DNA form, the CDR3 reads TGTGCCAGCAGCTTAGCGGAGGCGGGAGGAAAACTGTTTTTT.

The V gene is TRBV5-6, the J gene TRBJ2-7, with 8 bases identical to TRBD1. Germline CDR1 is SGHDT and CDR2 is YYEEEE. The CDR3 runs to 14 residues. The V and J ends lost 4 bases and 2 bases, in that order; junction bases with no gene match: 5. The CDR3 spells CASSQMGQAYEQYF. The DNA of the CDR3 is TGTGCCAGCAGCCAAATGGGACAGGCCTACGAGCAGTACTTC. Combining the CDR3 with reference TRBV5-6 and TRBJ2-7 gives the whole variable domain DAGVTQSPTHLIKTRGQQVTLRCSPKSGHDTVSWYQQALGQGPQFIFQYYEEEERQRGNFPDRFSGHQFPNYSSELNVNALLLGDSALYLCASSQMGQAYEQYFGPGTRLTVT.

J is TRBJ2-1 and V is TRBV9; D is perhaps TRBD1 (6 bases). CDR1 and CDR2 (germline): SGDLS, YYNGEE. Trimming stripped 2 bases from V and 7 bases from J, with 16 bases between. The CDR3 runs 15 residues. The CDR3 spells CASSVDRGARNEQFF. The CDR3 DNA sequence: TGTGCCAGCAGCGTGGACAGAGGTGCCAGGAATGAGCAGTTCTTC.

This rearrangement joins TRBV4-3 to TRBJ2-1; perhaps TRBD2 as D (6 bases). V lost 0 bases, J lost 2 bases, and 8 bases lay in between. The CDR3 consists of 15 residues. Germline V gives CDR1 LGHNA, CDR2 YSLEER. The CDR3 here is CASSQDLATYNEQFF. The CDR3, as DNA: TGCGCCAGCAGCCAAGATCTAGCGACCTACAATGAGCAGTTCTTC.

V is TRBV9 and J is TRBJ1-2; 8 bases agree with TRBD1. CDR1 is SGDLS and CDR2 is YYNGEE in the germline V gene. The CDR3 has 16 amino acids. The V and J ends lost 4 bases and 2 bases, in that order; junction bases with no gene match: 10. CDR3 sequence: CASSPTGQGWNYGYTF. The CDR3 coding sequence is TGTGCCAGCAGCCCGACCGGACAGGGTTGGAACTATGGCTACACCTTC.

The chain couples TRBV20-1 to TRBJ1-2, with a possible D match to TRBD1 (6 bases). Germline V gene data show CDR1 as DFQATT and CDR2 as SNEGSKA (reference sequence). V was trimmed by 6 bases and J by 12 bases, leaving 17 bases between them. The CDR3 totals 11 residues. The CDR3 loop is CSATQGPAHTF. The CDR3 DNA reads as TGCAGTGCCACACAGGGCCCGGCCCACACCTTC.

CDR3 residues: CASSPGLAEQETQYF. In DNA, the CDR3 is TGCGCCAGCAGCCCGGGACTAGCGGAACAAGAGACCCAGTACTTC. The rearrangement links TRBV5-1 to TRBJ2-5; TRBD2 aligns across 11 bases. CDR3 size: 15 residues. Germline lookup yields CDR1 SGHRS and CDR2 YFSETQ. V gave up 4 bases and J gave up 2 bases; unmatched junction bases: 4.

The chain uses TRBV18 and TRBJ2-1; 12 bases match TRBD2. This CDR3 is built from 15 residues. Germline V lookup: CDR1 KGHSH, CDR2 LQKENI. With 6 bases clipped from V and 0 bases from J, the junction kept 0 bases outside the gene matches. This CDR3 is CASSTSGGSYNEQFF. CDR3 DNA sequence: TGTGCCAGCTCGACTAGCGGGGGCTCCTACAATGAGCAGTTCTTC. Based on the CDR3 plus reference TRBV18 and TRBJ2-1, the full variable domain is NAGVMQNPRHLVRRRGQEARLRCSPMKGHSHVYWYRQLPEEGLKFMVYLQKENIIDESGMPKERFSAEFPKEGPSILRIQQVVRGDSAAYFCASSTSGGSYNEQFFGPGTRLTVL.

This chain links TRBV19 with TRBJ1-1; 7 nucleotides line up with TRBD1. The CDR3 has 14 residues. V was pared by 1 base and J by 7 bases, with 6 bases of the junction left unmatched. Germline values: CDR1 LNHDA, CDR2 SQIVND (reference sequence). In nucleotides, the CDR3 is TGTGCCAGTAGTATAGGGGGGACAGCAATTGAAGCTTTCTTT. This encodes CASSIGGTAIEAFF.